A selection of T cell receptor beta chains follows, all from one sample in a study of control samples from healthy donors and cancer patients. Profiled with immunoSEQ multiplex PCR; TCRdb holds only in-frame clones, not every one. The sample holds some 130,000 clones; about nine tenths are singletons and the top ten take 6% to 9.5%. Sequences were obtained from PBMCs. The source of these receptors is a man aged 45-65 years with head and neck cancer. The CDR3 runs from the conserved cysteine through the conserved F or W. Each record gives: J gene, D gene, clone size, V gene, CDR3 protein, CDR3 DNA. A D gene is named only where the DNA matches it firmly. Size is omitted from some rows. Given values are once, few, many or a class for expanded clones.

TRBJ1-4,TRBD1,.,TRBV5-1,CASSRGGAQEKLFF,TGCGCCAGCAGCCGAGGGGGCGCGCAGGAAAAACTGTTTTTT
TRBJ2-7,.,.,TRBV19,CASSSGTLLYEQYF,TGTGCCAGTAGTTCCGGGACCCTTCTTTACGAGCAGTACTTC
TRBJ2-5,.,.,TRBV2,CASSASRQSQETQYF,TGTGCCAGCAGTGCCTCCCGACAGTCCCAAGAGACCCAGTACTTC
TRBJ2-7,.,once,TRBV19,CASSIETGNEQYF,TGTGCCAGTAGTATAGAGACGGGGAACGAGCAGTACTTC
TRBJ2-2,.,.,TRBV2,CATKILESSGELFF,TGTGCCACCAAAATCCTAGAATCGTCCGGGGAGCTGTTTTTT
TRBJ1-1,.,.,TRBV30,CAWSVPDSFKSEAFF,TGTGCCTGGAGTGTCCCGGACAGTTTTAAGTCTGAAGCTTTCTTT
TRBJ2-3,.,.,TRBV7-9,CASSPTMVFIDTQYF,TGTGCCAGCAGCCCTACGATGGTCTTCATCGATACGCAGTATTTT
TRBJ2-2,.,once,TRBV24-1,CATTESNTGELFF,TGTGCCACGACAGAATCGAACACCGGGGAGCTGTTTTTT
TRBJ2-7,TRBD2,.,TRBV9,CASSAHPGGGSYEQYF,TGTGCCAGCAGCGCTCACCCCGGGGGGGGGTCCTACGAGCAGTACTTC
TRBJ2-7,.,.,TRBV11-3,CASSRTSHEQYF,TGTGCCAGCAGCCGGACCTCACACGAGCAGTACTTC
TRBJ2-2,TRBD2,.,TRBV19,CASKGLAGNTGELFF,TGTGCCAGCAAGGGACTAGCGGGGAACACCGGGGAGCTGTTTTTT
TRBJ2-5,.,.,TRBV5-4,CASSLGTVSLEETQYF,TGTGCCAGCAGCTTGGGGACAGTATCTCTGGAAGAGACCCAGTACTTC
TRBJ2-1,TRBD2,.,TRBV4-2,CASSTGEGYNEQFF,TGTGCCAGCAGCACCGGGGAGGGCTACAATGAGCAGTTCTTC
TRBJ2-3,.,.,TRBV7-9,CASSSWTALGDTQYF,TGTGCCAGCAGCTCCTGGACAGCGTTGGGAGATACGCAGTATTTT
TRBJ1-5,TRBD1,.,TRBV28,CASSLDLGTGGSQPQHF,TGTGCCAGCAGTTTAGACCTCGGGACAGGGGGCAGTCAGCCCCAGCATTTT
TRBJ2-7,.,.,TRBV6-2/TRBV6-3,CASSRKGTGRGYEQYF,TGTGCCAGCAGCAGGAAGGGGACGGGCCGGGGATACGAGCAGTACTTC
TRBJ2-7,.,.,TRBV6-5,CASRENPVPEQYF,TGTGCCTCCCGGGAGAATCCCGTCCCCGAGCAGTACTTC
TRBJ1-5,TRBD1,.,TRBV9,CASSSDRVNQPQHF,TGTGCCAGCAGCTCGGACAGGGTAAATCAGCCCCAGCATTTT
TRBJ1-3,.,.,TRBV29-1,CSVGYSGNTIYF,TGCAGCGTCGGGTACTCTGGAAACACCATATATTTT
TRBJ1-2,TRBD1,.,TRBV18,CASSPPTGGYYYGYTF,TGTGCCAGCTCACCACCGACAGGGGGCTATTACTATGGCTACACCTTC
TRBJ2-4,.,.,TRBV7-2,CASSLRSVVGNIQYF,TGTGCCAGCAGCCTTAGGTCCGTGGTGGGGAACATTCAGTACTTC
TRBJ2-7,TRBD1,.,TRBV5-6,CASSPDHRGPRGEQYF,TGTGCCAGCAGCCCGGACCACAGGGGCCCCCGAGGAGAGCAGTACTTC
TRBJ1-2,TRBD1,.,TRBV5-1,CASSPGQGADYGYTF,TGCGCCAGCAGCCCGGGACAGGGGGCGGACTATGGCTACACCTTC
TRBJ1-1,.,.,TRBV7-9,CASSLERMNTEAFF,TGTGCCAGCAGCTTAGAACGGATGAACACTGAAGCTTTCTTT
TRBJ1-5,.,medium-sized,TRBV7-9,CASSLQGNQPQHF,TGTGCCAGCAGCTTACAGGGCAATCAGCCCCAGCATTTT
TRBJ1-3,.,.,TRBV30,CAWSEASSGNTIYF,TGTGCCTGGAGTGAGGCATCCTCTGGAAACACCATATATTTT
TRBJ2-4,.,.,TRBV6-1,CASSDHGAGGVGIQYF,TGTGCCAGCAGTGACCACGGGGCTGGTGGGGTAGGCATTCAGTACTTC
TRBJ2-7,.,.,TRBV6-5,CASSYSTGGAYEQYF,TGTGCCAGCAGTTACTCGACAGGTGGGGCCTACGAGCAGTACTTC
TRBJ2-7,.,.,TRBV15,CATSRDRAADEQYF,TGTGCCACCAGCAGAGATCGGGCCGCCGACGAGCAGTACTTC
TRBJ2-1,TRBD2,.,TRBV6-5,CASSYGGRGNEQFF,TGTGCCAGCAGTTACGGCGGGAGAGGTAATGAGCAGTTCTTC